A selection of T cell receptor beta chains follows, all from one sample in a study of tumor and adjacent non-tumor tissue in lung cancer. Each CDR3 protein gets one entry after TCRdb re-called the multiplex PCR reads with MiXCR. The profile shows approximately 71,000 distinct CDR3 sequences, roughly 60% of them singletons. Sequences were obtained from lung tumor tissue. The receptor set was obtained from a man between 45 and 60 years old with non-small cell lung cancer. CDR3s include the opening cysteine and the closing phenylalanine or tryptophan. D genes are given only for firm matches. For some rows the clone size is stated as once, few or many, or as a class when expanded; others skip it.

>TRBV11-2|few|.
CASSLGSSRQFF
>TRBV29-1|many|.
CSVEPSQADTQYF
>TRBV28|many|.
CASSSTLIGVLTF
>TRBV6-4|few|.
CASSAGSELSSYNEQFF
>TRBV7-7|few|TRBD2
CATRGGGETQYF
>TRBV6-5|many|.
CASGTYEQYF
>TRBV6-5|.|.
CASRYTTSGEMFF
>TRBV6-5|many|.
CASSYSDLGFEKLFF
>TRBV4-1|.|TRBD2
CASSLVSGRALGEQFF
>TRBV6-6|many|.
CASSYSEPGGQPSGNTIYF
>TRBV6-1|many|.
CASGWTDYTDTQYF
>TRBV11-2|.|.
CASSISFLANSPLHF
>TRBV29-1|many|.
CSSGGGINSDYGYTF
>TRBV7-2|few|.
CASRLGPTSGNTIYF
>TRBV6-2/TRBV6-3|many|TRBD1
CASSRQGGNQPQHF
>TRBV30|.|.
CVWSIQGWEQYF
>TRBV12-3/TRBV12-4|many|.
CASSTGITGAFF
>TRBV11-3|.|TRBD1
CASSPGQGSNEQYF
>TRBV12-3/TRBV12-4|few|.
CASRPRHPGTQYF
>TRBV5-1|.|.
CASSSVVSPYEQYF
>TRBV6-5|.|TRBD2
CASSYSFIAGGPADERFF
>TRBV6-6|.|TRBD1
CASSDREGTEAFF
>TRBV10-3|.|TRBD1
CATTGTGAYEQYF
>TRBV5-1|few|TRBD1
CASSLYVGQGNEKLFF